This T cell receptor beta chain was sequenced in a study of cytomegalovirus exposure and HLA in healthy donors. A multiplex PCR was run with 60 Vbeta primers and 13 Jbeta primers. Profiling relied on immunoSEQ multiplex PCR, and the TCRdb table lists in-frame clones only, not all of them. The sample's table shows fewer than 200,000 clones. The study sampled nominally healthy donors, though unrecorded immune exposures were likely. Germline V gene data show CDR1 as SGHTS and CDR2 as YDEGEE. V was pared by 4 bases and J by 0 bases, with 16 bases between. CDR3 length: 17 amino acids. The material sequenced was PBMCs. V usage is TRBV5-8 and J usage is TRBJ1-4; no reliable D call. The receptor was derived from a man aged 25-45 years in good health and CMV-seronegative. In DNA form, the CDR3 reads TGTGCCAGCAGCACCACCCCCGTACTTGCAACTAATGAAAAACTGTTTTTT. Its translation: CASSTTPVLATNEKLFF.